A single sample gave rise to the 17 T cell receptor beta chains below, sequenced in a study of blood T cell repertoires in COVID-19. Sequencing used immunoSEQ multiplex PCR; TCRdb keeps in-frame clones, though not all of them. The repertoire holds 75,000 to 100,000 clones, more than 75% seen once, with less than 20% in the top ten. Sequenced sample: peripheral blood. The receptor set was obtained from a human donor in a cohort sampled during active COVID-19.

The V gene is TRBV4-1, the J gene TRBJ2-6, with D possibly TRBD1 on 5 matching bases. Germline assignment: CDR1 MGHRA and CDR2 YSYEKL. The CDR3 contains 16 residues. Trimming cost V 5 bases and J 2 bases, with 13 bases left between them. The CDR3 sequence: CASSSPKGTGANVLTF. CDR3 DNA: TGCGCCAGCAGCTCCCCCAAGGGGACTGGGGCCAACGTCCTGACTTTC.

V gene TRBV4-3 combines with J gene TRBJ1-4; D ambiguous. V lost 6 bases, J lost 0 bases, and 11 bases lay in between. The CDR3 sequence is 15 residues long. The V gene's germline CDR1 is LGHNA and CDR2 YSLEER. The CDR3 DNA is TGCGCCAGCAGTGGGTCGGGTGCAACTAATGAAAAACTGTTTTTT. Encoded protein: CASSGSGATNEKLFF.

A few counts support this clone. The chain combines TRBV10-3 with TRBJ1-3; D possibly corresponds to TRBD1 (5 bases). Trimming stripped 6 bases from V and 0 bases from J, with 12 bases between. CDR3 length equals 15 residues. Germline values: CDR1 ENHRY, CDR2 SYGVKD. CDR3 in DNA: TGTGCCATCAGCCGACAGCCGACCTCTGGAAACACCATATATTTT. This encodes CAISRQPTSGNTIYF.

This chain links TRBV5-8 with TRBJ1-5, with D possibly matching TRBD1 (6 bases). From germline, CDR1 is SGHTS and CDR2 YDEGEE. CDR3 length: 16 amino acids. The germline V and J ends were trimmed by 4 bases and 1 base, with 15 bases remaining between them. CDR3: CASSPRERGSNQPQHF. DNA for the CDR3: TGTGCCAGCAGCCCGCGAGAGAGGGGGAGCAATCAGCCCCAGCATTTT.

The gene calls are TRBV5-1 and TRBJ1-1; 8 nucleotides agree with TRBD1. The CDR3 runs 15 residues. J was trimmed by 1 base and V by 4 bases; bases with no gene match: 6. CDR1 SGHRS and CDR2 YFSETQ come from the germline V gene. For the CDR3, the DNA is TGCGCCAGCAGCCCACTGGGACAGGCGAACACTGAAGCTTTCTTT. It codes for CASSPLGQANTEAFF.

The count of this clone is one. CDR3 nucleotides: TGTGCCAGCAGCGTAGTTGGGGTTAGCGGGGGGACTAACACCGGGGAGCTGTTTTTT. Translation: CASSVVGVSGGTNTGELFF. The chain recombines TRBV9 with TRBJ2-2; 10 bases align to TRBD2. The J segment lost 2 bases and the V segment lost 0 bases, leaving 10 bases of the junction unmatched. The CDR3 loop spans 19 amino acids. Germline V gives CDR1 SGDLS, CDR2 YYNGEE.

The chain combines TRBV5-4 with TRBJ2-1; TRBD1 might be the D (6 bases). V was trimmed by 2 bases and J by 7 bases, leaving 19 bases between them. Germline-derived CDR1 and CDR2 are SGHNT and YYREEE (reference sequence). The CDR3 totals 16 residues. The CDR3 bases are TGTGCCAGCAGCTTCAGGCGCGGGTGGGACATGAATGAGCAGTTCTTC. Residues: CASSFRRGWDMNEQFF.

The chain is built from TRBV3-1 (or the pseudogene TRBV3-2) and TRBJ1-3; no reliable D call. Germline V gives CDR1 LGHDT, CDR2 YNNKEL (reference sequence). The CDR3 runs 15 residues. Trimming left V 0 bases short and J 1 base short, with 7 bases between. The CDR3 nucleotides are TGTGCCAGCAGCCAAGAACGAACATCTGGAAACACCATATATTTT. Translating it yields CASSQERTSGNTIYF.

V is TRBV19 and J is TRBJ1-2, with a possible D match to TRBD1 (6 bases). V gave up 2 bases and J gave up 2 bases, with 15 bases separating them. CDR3 length equals 16 residues. The germline gives CDR1 LNHDA, CDR2 SQIVND (reference sequence). This chain's CDR3 is CASSIMRGNGNYGYTF. The CDR3 DNA reads as TGTGCCAGTAGTATAATGAGGGGGAACGGAAACTATGGCTACACCTTC. Supplemented by reference TRBV19 and TRBJ1-2, the full variable domain reads DGGITQSPKYLFRKEGQNVTLSCEQNLNHDAMYWYRQDPGQGLRLIYYSQIVNDFQKGDIAEGYSVSREKKESFPLTVTSAQKNPTAFYLCASSIMRGNGNYGYTFGSGTRLTVV.

CDR3 in amino acids: CASSTGQVNSPLHF. The CDR3 nucleotides are TGTGCCAGCAGCACTGGACAGGTAAATTCACCCCTCCACTTT. The chain links TRBV3-1 (or the pseudogene TRBV3-2) to TRBJ1-6; 7 nucleotides align to TRBD1. The CDR3 extends over 14 amino acids. J lost 7 bases, V lost 5 bases, and 5 bases had no gene match. Germline V gene lookup returns CDR1 LGHDT and CDR2 YNNKEL (reference sequence).

V is TRBV4-3 and J is TRBJ2-2, with TRBD2 matching over 8 bases. This CDR3 is built from 18 residues. Germline loops: CDR1 LGHNA, CDR2 YSLEER. Unmatched junction bases numbered 9, after V lost 0 bases and J lost 3 bases. The DNA for the CDR3 is TGCGCCAGCAGCCAAGATAGGACGAGCGGGAGATACACCGGGGAGCTGTTTTTT. This translates into CASSQDRTSGRYTGELFF.

The chain combines TRBV2 with TRBJ1-6; 9 bases line up with TRBD1. V lost 5 bases and J lost 7; bases outside the gene matches: 9. The CDR3 runs 16 residues. CDR1 is SNHLY and CDR2 is FYNNEI in the germline V gene. The CDR3 region has the DNA TGTGCCAGCAGTAACCGACAGGGGGTTATGAATTCACCCCTCCACTTT. Translated, it gives CASSNRQGVMNSPLHF. Using reference TRBV2 and TRBJ1-6 for the parts outside the CDR3, the full variable domain is EPEVTQTPSHQVTQMGQEVILRCVPISNHLYFYWYRQILGQKVEFLVSFYNNEISEKSEIFDDQFSVERPDGSNFTLKIRSTKLEDSAMYFCASSNRQGVMNSPLHFGNGTRLTVT.

The V call is TRBV5-8, the J call TRBJ2-1; 8 bases map to TRBD1. V dropped 4 bases and J dropped 5; count of bases not matched to a gene: 8. CDR3 length: 15 residues. Germline loops: CDR1 SGHTS, CDR2 YDEGEE. The CDR3 DNA is TGTGCCAGCAGCACGACAGGGGTCCAACACAATGAGCAGTTCTTC. It codes for CASSTTGVQHNEQFF. The variable domain in full, completed from reference TRBV5-8 and TRBJ2-1, reads EAGVTQSPTHLIKTRGQQATLRCSPISGHTSVYWYQQALGLGLQFLLWYDEGEERNRGNFPPRFSGRQFPNYSSELNVNALELEDSALYLCASSTTGVQHNEQFFGPGTRLTVL.

The gene calls are TRBV6-5 and TRBJ1-6; D is ambiguous. The CDR3 has 16 amino acids. The V end lost 0 bases, the J end lost 6 bases, and 12 bases lay between the germline ends. Germline lookup yields CDR1 MNHEY and CDR2 SVGAGI. CDR3 coding DNA: TGTGCCAGCAGTTACTCGTCGGGTGGATTTAATTCACCCCTCCACTTT. Protein sequence: CASSYSSGGFNSPLHF.

This clone was seen a single time. The CDR3 nucleotides are TGCGCCAGCAGCCCAGACTATATTAGGGATGAGCAGTTCTTC. Amino acid sequence: CASSPDYIRDEQFF. The V and J genes are TRBV5-1 and TRBJ2-1, with D tentatively TRBD2 (5 bases). The CDR3 runs to 14 residues. V was clipped by 4 bases and J by 8 bases, with 16 bases between them. Germline V gene sequence: CDR1 SGHRS, CDR2 YFSETQ.

V gene TRBV18 combines with J gene TRBJ1-6; weak D call: TRBD1 (6 bases). Between the trimmed V and J ends, which lost 1 base and 7 bases, there was a span of 14 bases. This CDR3 region has 16 residues. Looked up from germline, CDR1 is KGHSH and CDR2 is LQKENI. DNA of the CDR3: TGTGCCAGCTCACCACAAAACAGGGATTTAAATTCACCCCTCCACTTT. This translates into CASSPQNRDLNSPLHF.

The chain links TRBV10-2 to TRBJ1-1; D is unresolved. The CDR3 has 14 residues. Trimming cost V 6 bases and J 9 bases, with 20 bases left between them. Germline values: CDR1 WSHSY, CDR2 SAAADI. DNA for the CDR3: TGCGCCAGCAGAGTGGCGGCCCCCATTGGTCAAGCTTTCTTT. The encoded protein is CASRVAAPIGQAFF.